This TCR beta chain originates from a study of CD8+ T cells in alopecia areata. Study-wide background: Those patients who were treated received oral tofacitinib, which was given at 5 to 10 mg twice daily for moderate-to-severe alopecia areata. Patients given treatment had severity scored by the percentage of scalp area affected.

cDNA reverse transcribed from extracted RNA served as the sequencing template. Method: immunoSEQ multiplex PCR; TCRdb's copy keeps in-frame clones and lacks some. Found here are some 240,000 clones, under 60% of them singletons; the top ten hold around 1.4%. Treatment described: oral pan-JAK inhibitor, 5-10 mg twice daily. V gave up 4 bases and J gave up 7 bases; unmatched junction bases: 7. Germline assignment: CDR1 SSHAT and CDR2 FNYEAQ (reference sequence). This CDR3 has 15 residues. The genes are TRBV7-7 and TRBJ2-2; 9 positions match TRBD1. This receptor was taken from a human donor with alopecia areata. The specimen comprised CD4+ T cells sorted from blood, sampled at week 4, from a patient treated with tofacitinib. The CDR3 DNA is TGTGCCAGCAGCTCGGGACAGGGAAGGATCGGGGAGCTGTTTTTT. Translating gives CASSSGQGRIGELFF.